The clone carrying this T cell receptor beta chain was counted a few times. The record originates from a study of blood T cell repertoires in COVID-19. In the authors' methods: The authors estimated nucleated cell counts from reference gene primer amplification. Profiling relied on immunoSEQ multiplex PCR, and the TCRdb table lists in-frame clones only, not all of them. The V and J calls and clone size were taken over from that table, and D and trimming were inferred from the DNA. The sample contains around 78,000 clones, over 75% of which appear only once. The CDR3 runs to 15 residues. Per the germline V gene, CDR1 is MNHNS and CDR2 is SASEGT. Unmatched junction bases numbered 4, after V lost 2 bases and J lost 2 bases.

This sequence joins TRBV6-1 and TRBJ2-7; 9 nucleotides match TRBD1. The sequence was collected from a man aged 45 to 65 with active COVID-19. The specimen sequenced was peripheral blood. CDR3 coding DNA: TGTGCCAGCAGTGAATTCGGGACAGGGCCCTACGAGCAGTACTTC. This encodes CASSEFGTGPYEQYF.